These 2 T cell receptor beta chains originate from one sample sequenced in a study. TCRdb passed the RT-PCR reads through MiXCR, listing each CDR3 protein once. The table lists about 680,000 distinct CDR3 sequences, approximately 15% of them singletons. Sequencing was carried out using memory CD4+ T cells from blood. These receptors were collected from a female donor in good health, serving as a healthy control.

V usage is TRBV29-1 and J usage is TRBJ2-7; D is tentatively TRBD1 or TRBD2 (5 bases each). V gave up 6 bases and J gave up 2 bases, with 11 bases separating them. Germline V gene lookup returns CDR1 SQVTM and CDR2 ANQGSEA. The CDR3 extends over 12 amino acids. The CDR3 loop reads CSVGVSTYEQYF. CDR3 DNA sequence: TGCAGCGTGGGGGTTTCTACCTACGAGCAGTACTTC.

V and J are TRBV5-1 and TRBJ1-1, with a tentative D call TRBD1 (5 bases). Germline lookup yields CDR1 SGHRS and CDR2 YFSETQ. CDR3 size: 13 residues. V gave up 4 bases and J gave up 3 bases, with 10 bases separating them. This chain's CDR3 is CASSEDTYTEAFF. The CDR3 nucleotides read TGCGCCAGCAGCGAGGACACCTACACTGAAGCTTTCTTT.